This T cell receptor beta chain was identified in a study of identical twins. Study observations and caveats: It was possible that invariant MAIT and iNKT cells partly confounded the zero-insertion analyses. There was more out-of-frame TCR alpha sharing in monozygotic twins than models estimated. There was an excess of low generation probability in the out-of-frame alpha sequences that twins shared.

This clonotype appeared a few times. Its antigen is undetermined. V shed 9 bases and J 5 bases; nucleotides not matched to a gene: 9. CDR3 length equals 15 residues. The V gene's germline CDR1 is MNHEY and CDR2 SVGEGT. Through template switching, a universal primer site was introduced, and the cDNA contained unique molecular identifiers. TCRdb fed the 5' RACE reads into MiXCR, producing one record per CDR3 protein. The table lists roughly 750,000 distinct CDR3 sequences, 21% of them singletons. These same data were also listed under a study on T cells expressing NK-cell markers.

Specimen: PBMCs. This sequence joins TRBV6-2 or TRBV6-3 and TRBJ2-2; 10 bases map to TRBD2. The sequence derives from a woman younger than 35 in good health. CDR3 in amino acids: CASQAGGPETGELFF. In nucleotides, the CDR3 is TGTGCCAGTCAAGCGGGGGGGCCGGAGACCGGGGAGCTGTTTTTT.